Listed below are T cell receptor beta chains from one sample, sequenced in a study of control samples from healthy donors and cancer patients. TCRdb keeps only in-frame clones here, not all; method: immunoSEQ multiplex PCR. The sample records 90,000 to 150,000 clones, 88% being singletons. The material sequenced was blood. Source of these receptors: a man in his forties in good health. The CDR3 runs from the conserved cysteine through the conserved F or W. A D gene is named only where the DNA matches it firmly. Clone size, where shown, is once, few, many, or a class for clones that have expanded.

j_call | v_call | clone_size | d_call | cdr3_nt | cdr3_aa
TRBJ1-1 | TRBV5-4 | - | - | TGTGCCAGCAGCTTGAGGTCAGGGAACACTGAAGCTTTCTTT | CASSLRSGNTEAFF
TRBJ1-1 | TRBV29-1 | - | - | TGCAGCGTGAAAGGGCTTATGAACACTGAAGCTTTCTTT | CSVKGLMNTEAFF
TRBJ1-2 | TRBV5-1 | few | TRBD1 | TGCGCCAGCAGCCGGGACAGGGTATCCTATGGCTACACCTTC | CASSRDRVSYGYTF
TRBJ2-5 | TRBV15 | - | - | TGTGCCACCAGCATACTAGGTTGGGAGACCCAGTACTTC | CATSILGWETQYF
TRBJ2-3 | TRBV12-3/TRBV12-4 | - | - | TGTGCCAGCAGTTTTCGGGGCTATACGCAGTATTTT | CASSFRGYTQYF
TRBJ2-5 | TRBV9 | - | - | TGTGCCAGCAGCGCCGGGCGAATCCAAGAGACCCAGTACTTC | CASSAGRIQETQYF
TRBJ2-2 | TRBV9 | - | TRBD1 | TGTGCCAGCGGAGACAGGGCAGGCGGGGAGCTGTTTTTT | CASGDRAGGELFF
TRBJ2-3 | TRBV9 | - | TRBD2 | TGTGCCAGCAGCGTAGCTCCGCGCGAGGGCGGGGGAAGCACAGATACGCAGTATTTT | CASSVAPREGGGSTDTQYF
TRBJ1-1 | TRBV7-9 | - | - | TGTGCCAGCATGAAACCTATTCACACTGAAGCTTTCTTT | CASMKPIHTEAFF
TRBJ1-2 | TRBV30 | few | - | TGTGCCTGGTCAGGCTACTATGGCTACACCTTC | CAWSGYYGYTF
TRBJ2-3 | TRBV18 | - | - | TGTGCCAGCTCACCAAGGCAGGGTGGGGATACGCAGTATTTT | CASSPRQGGDTQYF
TRBJ1-6 | TRBV19 | - | - | TGTGCCAGTAGTATTACGCTCTGGCTCGGGCAGGGAGAAGGTTCACCCCTCCACTTT | CASSITLWLGQGEGSPLHF
TRBJ1-5 | TRBV5-6 | - | - | TGTGCCAGCAGCCCGGGACCAAATAGCAATCAGCCCCAGCATTTT | CASSPGPNSNQPQHF
TRBJ1-1 | TRBV13 | - | TRBD1 | TGTGCCAGCAGCCGAGCAGGGGGCGTGAACACTGAAGCTTTCTTT | CASSRAGGVNTEAFF
TRBJ2-2 | TRBV5-6 | - | TRBD2 | TGTGCCAGCCGCGGTCTGCGGGGGGCCTCACTAAACACCGGGGAGCTGTTTTTT | CASRGLRGASLNTGELFF
TRBJ1-1 | TRBV5-8 | - | - | TGTGCCAGCAGCTTGGCCGGGGGATGGAACACTGAAGCTTTCTTT | CASSLAGGWNTEAFF
TRBJ1-1 | TRBV12-3/TRBV12-4 | once | - | TGTGCCAGCAGTACGGCGGGGACTGAAGCTTTCTTT | CASSTAGTEAFF
TRBJ2-1 | TRBV14 | - | - | TGTGCCAGCAGCCCAGGAAGTAGGGTCAATGAGCAGTTCTTC | CASSPGSRVNEQFF
TRBJ1-4 | TRBV4-1 | - | - | TGCGCCAGCAGCCAAGATGGGGGTAATTCTAATGAAAAACTGTTTTTT | CASSQDGGNSNEKLFF
TRBJ1-4 | TRBV10-2 | - | TRBD1 | TGCGCCAGCACCAAAACAGGGGGAGTTGAAAAACTGTTTTTT | CASTKTGGVEKLFF
TRBJ1-6 | TRBV5-4 | - | TRBD1 | TGTGCCAGCAGCCTCCGAGGACAGGGGGTCGGTTCACCCCTCCACTTT | CASSLRGQGVGSPLHF
TRBJ2-2 | TRBV5-4 | - | - | TGTGCCAGCAGCCCGGGAACCGGGGAGCTGTTTTTT | CASSPGTGELFF
TRBJ1-1 | TRBV6-2/TRBV6-3 | once | - | TGTGCCAGCAGCCACCCGGGGCACAGTATAATGAACACTGAAGCTTTCTTT | CASSHPGHSIMNTEAFF
TRBJ2-2 | TRBV10-3 | - | - | TGTGCCATCAGTGAGTCCGATTGGGCCGGGGAGCTGTTTTTT | CAISESDWAGELFF
TRBJ1-4 | TRBV3-1/TRBV3-2 | - | TRBD1 | TGTGCCAGCAGCCAACGACAGGGGGAGGGAAAACTGTTTTTT | CASSQRQGEGKLFF
TRBJ2-1 | TRBV11-3 | - | - | TGTGCCAGCAGCTTAGTCGGGGAGACCTACAATGAGCAGTTCTTC | CASSLVGETYNEQFF
TRBJ1-5 | TRBV7-2 | - | - | TGTGCCAGCAGCCGGTATGGAGCTAGCAATCAGCCCCAGCATTTT | CASSRYGASNQPQHF
TRBJ1-1 | TRBV28 | - | - | TGTGCCAGCAGTTTATCTTTGAACACTGAAGCTTTCTTT | CASSLSLNTEAFF
TRBJ2-3 | TRBV6-5 | - | TRBD1 | TGTGCCAGCAGCAGAACAGGGGGAGATACGCAGTATTTT | CASSRTGGDTQYF
TRBJ2-5 | TRBV5-4 | - | TRBD1 | TGTGCCAGCAGCCTAACAGGGGGCAGGGAGACCCAGTACTTC | CASSLTGGRETQYF
TRBJ1-1 | TRBV2 | - | - | TGTGCCAGCAGTGACAGGGAGACTGAAGCTTTCTTT | CASSDRETEAFF
TRBJ1-6 | TRBV12-5 | few | - | TGTGCTAGTGGTTTGATCCTCTCTTCACCCCTCCACTTT | CASGLILSSPLHF
TRBJ2-1 | TRBV5-1 | - | TRBD1 | TGCGCCAGCGGGAGACAGGGGAGCTCCTACAATGAGCAGTTCTTC | CASGRQGSSYNEQFF
TRBJ1-2 | TRBV5-4 | - | TRBD1 | TGTGCCAGCAGCCCGGGACAGGGTGACTATGGCTACACCTTC | CASSPGQGDYGYTF
TRBJ2-5 | TRBV7-8 | - | TRBD1 | TGTGCCATAACAGACGGACAGGGGGTAGAGACCCAGTACTTC | CAITDGQGVETQYF
TRBJ1-2 | TRBV30 | - | - | TGTGCCTGGATACGGGCAGGCGAGGTCTATGGCTACACCTTC | CAWIRAGEVYGYTF
TRBJ1-2 | TRBV25-1 | - | - | TGTGCCAGCAGTGAATGGTCCAGGGGTGTAGATGGCTACACCTTC | CASSEWSRGVDGYTF
TRBJ1-6 | TRBV5-1 | - | - | TGCGCCAGCAGCGTGGCGATCTATAATTCACCCCTCCACTTT | CASSVAIYNSPLHF
TRBJ2-3 | TRBV7-3 | - | - | TGTGCCAGCAGCCCCCTTAGCTCTAGCACAGATACGCAGTATTTT | CASSPLSSSTDTQYF
TRBJ2-7 | TRBV9 | - | - | TGTGCCAGCAGCGCAAGGGGGGACAGAAGCTACGAGCAGTACTTC | CASSARGDRSYEQYF
TRBJ2-7 | TRBV5-1 | - | TRBD1 | TGCGCCAGCAGCTTGGCGGCGACAGGGGTACACGAGCAGTACTTC | CASSLAATGVHEQYF
TRBJ1-1 | TRBV14 | - | - | TGTGCCAGCAGCCCAGACATTTACATGAACACTGAAGCTTTCTTT | CASSPDIYMNTEAFF
TRBJ2-1 | TRBV13 | - | TRBD2 | TGTGCCAGCAGTCATGGGCTAGCGGGGGGCCTCGGTGAGCAGTTCTTC | CASSHGLAGGLGEQFF
TRBJ1-1 | TRBV5-6 | - | - | TGTGCCAGCAGCTTGGTTCCAGGCACAGGGTACACTGAAGCTTTCTTT | CASSLVPGTGYTEAFF
TRBJ1-5 | TRBV10-3 | few | - | TGTGCCATCAGCCAGTCCGGGGGCTATCAGCCCCAGCATTTT | CAISQSGGYQPQHF
TRBJ2-2 | TRBV7-9 | - | - | TGTGCCAGCAAAGCGACGGAAAACACCGGGGAGCTGTTTTTT | CASKATENTGELFF
TRBJ1-4 | TRBV27 | - | - | TGTGCCAGCAGTTTATCGTTAGGCGAAAAACTGTTTTTT | CASSLSLGEKLFF
TRBJ1-5 | TRBV19 | - | - | TGTGCCAGTAGTATAAGGGAGGGCTATAGCAATCAGCCCCAGCATTTT | CASSIREGYSNQPQHF
TRBJ2-2 | TRBV5-4 | - | TRBD2 | TGTGCCAGCAGAGCTAGCGGGGCCTCAAACACCGGGGAGCTGTTTTTT | CASRASGASNTGELFF
TRBJ1-2 | TRBV28 | - | TRBD1 | TGTGCCAGCAGTTCGGACAGGAGAACCCGGGGCTACACCTTC | CASSSDRRTRGYTF